Each of the 16 T cell receptor beta chains below was sequenced from the same sample in a study of shared clonotypes between healthy human individuals. Sequencing used immunoSEQ multiplex PCR; TCRdb keeps in-frame clones, though not all of them. This table has some 2,500,000 clones, under 95% appearing once. The material sequenced was naive CD4+ T cells from PBMCs. The sample's subset: CD45RA+ positively selected. Receptor source: a man aged 18 to 30 in good health. Some clones in this sample may be carry-over from other donors' samples.

The chain couples TRBV6-1 to TRBJ2-7, with D unclear. CDR1 and CDR2 from the germline V gene are MNHNS and SASEGT. V was trimmed by 6 bases and J by 2 bases, leaving 14 bases between them. The CDR3 has 14 amino acids. The DNA for the CDR3 is TGTGCCAGCAGGGCGTTGCAGGCCACCTACGAGCAGTACTTC. Its protein product is CASRALQATYEQYF.

On this clone itself: The sample contains more than one DNA sequence encoding this CDR3. V usage is TRBV29-1 and J usage is TRBJ2-3; D is possibly TRBD2 (5 bases). The CDR3 contains 18 residues. V lost 7 bases, J lost 4 bases, and 30 bases lay in between. From germline, CDR1 is SQVTM and CDR2 ANQGSEA. The CDR3 loop is CSARTTRNTGMRADTQYF. CDR3 in DNA: TGCAGCGCTAGAACCACTCGAAACACGGGGATGAGGGCAGATACGCAGTATTTT.

The chain carries TRBV5-1 and TRBJ2-1; D may be TRBD2 (6 bases). The CDR3 runs to 16 residues. V was pared by 4 bases and J by 4 bases, with 18 bases between. CDR1 is SGHRS and CDR2 is YFSETQ in the germline V gene. This CDR3 reads CASSRRGLDVYNEQFF. In nucleotides, the CDR3 is TGCGCCAGCAGCCGGAGGGGACTCGATGTATACAATGAGCAGTTCTTC.

The J gene is TRBJ1-5, the V gene TRBV2, with D possibly being TRBD1 (5 bases). V dropped 5 bases and J dropped 0 bases, with 11 bases sitting between them. CDR3 length: 15 amino acids. Germline V gene lookup returns CDR1 SNHLY and CDR2 FYNNEI. The CDR3, as DNA: TGTGCCAGCAGTCCCGGACACGATAGCAATCAGCCCCAGCATTTT. This translates into CASSPGHDSNQPQHF.

CDR3 sequence: CASSQAANYGYTF. In DNA form, the CDR3 reads TGTGCCAGCAGTCAGGCCGCTAACTATGGCTACACCTTC. The chain is built from TRBV28 and TRBJ1-2; the D is unclear. Trimming left V 5 bases short and J 0 bases short, with 7 bases between. Germline V gives CDR1 MDHEN, CDR2 SYDVKM. The CDR3 contains 13 residues.

The sample holds one count of this clone. V usage is TRBV20-1 and J usage is TRBJ2-3; no clear D. Germline CDR1 reads DFQATT; CDR2 reads SNEGSKA (reference sequence). The CDR3 runs 10 residues. Between the trimmed V and J ends, which lost 3 bases and 10 bases, there was a span of 8 bases. The CDR3 coding sequence is TGCAGTGCTAGTATCCCGCCGCAGTATTTT. It yields the protein CSASIPPQYF.

As DNA, the CDR3 is TGTGCCAGTAGTAGTGTGGGTAATAGCAATCAGCCCCAGCATTTT. It is translated as CASSSVGNSNQPQHF. This chain joins TRBV19 and TRBJ1-5, with D unresolved. CDR3 length: 15 residues. The ends were cut back, 4 bases at V and 0 bases at J, with 10 bases in the middle. Per germline, CDR1 LNHDA and CDR2 SQIVND (reference sequence). Drawing the rest from reference TRBV19 and TRBJ1-5, the complete variable domain is DGGITQSPKYLFRKEGQNVTLSCEQNLNHDAMYWYRQDPGQGLRLIYYSQIVNDFQKGDIAEGYSVSREKKESFPLTVTSAQKNPTAFYLCASSSVGNSNQPQHFGDGTRLSIL.

This rearrangement joins TRBV28 to TRBJ2-7; 9 bases line up with TRBD1. There are 14 residues in the CDR3. Germline V lookup: CDR1 MDHEN, CDR2 SYDVKM. The ends lost 3 bases at V and 4 bases at J; junction bases unmatched: 4. The DNA of the CDR3 is TGTGCCAGCAGTTTGGGACAGGGTATTTACGAGCAGTACTTC. It specifies CASSLGQGIYEQYF.

The chain employs TRBV5-1 and TRBJ2-1; possibly TRBD1 for D (5 bases). Germline V gives CDR1 SGHRS, CDR2 YFSETQ. The CDR3 is 14 amino acids. The ends were cut back, 6 bases at V and 6 bases at J, with 16 bases in the middle. The CDR3 nucleotides are TGCGCCAGCACCTGGGGCCCTCTACGCAATGAGCAGTTCTTC. Its protein product is CASTWGPLRNEQFF.

The chain is built from TRBV6-1 and TRBJ1-4; D remains ambiguous. The CDR3 is made up of 14 amino acids. V was pared by 8 bases and J by 7 bases, with 17 bases between. Germline loops: CDR1 MNHNS, CDR2 SASEGT. Here the CDR3 reads CASSLLDGSEKLFF. The CDR3, as DNA: TGTGCCAGCTCTTTATTGGACGGCAGTGAAAAACTGTTTTTT.

V is TRBV28 and J is TRBJ1-2; no reliable D call. Germline V gene data show CDR1 as MDHEN and CDR2 as SYDVKM. The germline V and J ends were trimmed by 1 base and 8 bases, with 14 bases remaining between them. The CDR3 is 14 residues long. CDR3 coding DNA: TGTGCCAGCAGTTTATTCCCGGGGTGGGAGGGCTACACCTTC. This gives the protein CASSLFPGWEGYTF.

This sequence joins TRBV5-1 and TRBJ2-1; 16 bases agree with TRBD2. CDR3 size: 16 residues. After removal of 4 bases from V and 8 bases from J, the junction contained 6 bases not matched to a gene. Germline V gives CDR1 SGHRS, CDR2 YFSETQ. CDR3 in amino acids: CASSRAGTSGRDEQFF. DNA for the CDR3: TGCGCCAGCAGCCGGGCTGGGACTAGCGGGAGGGATGAGCAGTTCTTC.

The rearrangement uses TRBV7-9 and TRBJ2-2, with unresolved D. The CDR3 sequence is 15 residues long. With 1 base removed from V and 1 base from J, the gap between germline ends came to 7 bases. CDR1 and CDR2 (germline): SEHNR, FQNEAQ (reference sequence). DNA of the CDR3: TGTGCCAGCAGCTTAGATGTCAGGAACACCGGGGAGCTGTTTTTT. Encoded protein: CASSLDVRNTGELFF.

The V and J genes are TRBV7-2 and TRBJ1-3; D is uncertain. Trimming removed 5 bases at V and 0 bases at J, with 11 bases between. This CDR3 is 15 amino acids long. From germline, CDR1 is SGHTA and CDR2 FQGNSA. CDR3 DNA sequence: TGTGCCAGCAGCCGGGAGGGAAGCTCTGGAAACACCATATATTTT. This translates into CASSREGSSGNTIYF.

The V gene is TRBV28, the J gene TRBJ2-7; TRBD1 agrees at 7 bases. CDR1 and CDR2 from the germline V gene are MDHEN and SYDVKM. The ends lost 5 bases at V and 1 base at J; junction bases unmatched: 11. This CDR3 has 16 amino acids. The CDR3 loop is CASSPSRGQESYEQYF. The CDR3, as DNA: TGTGCCAGCAGTCCTTCTAGGGGGCAGGAGTCCTACGAGCAGTACTTC.

The count of this clone is one. The rearrangement links TRBV5-1 to TRBJ2-1; 11 bases line up with TRBD2. Germline values: CDR1 SGHRS, CDR2 YFSETQ. After removal of 4 bases from V and 4 bases from J, the junction contained 7 bases not matched to a gene. This CDR3 region has 16 residues. The CDR3 DNA sequence: TGCGCCAGCAGCCCGACTAGCGGGATAGGTTACAATGAGCAGTTCTTC. Protein product: CASSPTSGIGYNEQFF. The entire variable domain, with the rest obtained from reference TRBV5-1 and TRBJ2-1, is as follows: KAGVTQTPRYLIKTRGQQVTLSCSPISGHRSVSWYQQTPGQGLQFLFEYFSETQRNKGNFPGRFSGRQFSNSRSEMNVSTLELGDSALYLCASSPTSGIGYNEQFFGPGTRLTVL.